In its sample, the clone carrying this T cell receptor (beta chain) was seen many times. No antigen is known for it. The CDR3 sequence is 12 residues long. V was shortened by 6 bases and J by 9 bases, with 12 bases between the two germline ends. The record originates from a study of CD8 T cells in ankylosing spondylitis. Findings and limits, study-wide: Both synovial fluid and blood in reactive arthritis had previously been reported to carry some motif variants. Reportedly, matched ankylosing spondylitis synovial fluid was significantly enriched for disease-linked clones. Peripheral blood samples showed relatively rare disease-linked clones, and these clones were CD8+. For ankylosing spondylitis blood, a TCR beta motif of 7 or 8 highly homologous variants appeared characteristic.

Quantitative molecular-barcoded 5'-RACE generated the TCR beta libraries. TCRdb called the 5' RACE reads again in MiXCR, with one record for every CDR3 protein. This repertoire shows approximately 540,000 distinct CDR3 sequences, about 13% found once; its top ten account for approximately 7%. The source is a male donor with ankylosing spondylitis. This chain connects TRBV12-3 or TRBV12-4 to TRBJ2-1, with D possibly called TRBD1 or TRBD2 (5 bases each). The sample comprised blood, either unsorted or a sorted T cell fraction (not recorded which). The CDR3 reads CASSPSGGEQFF. DNA of the CDR3: TGTGCCAGCAGCCCTAGTGGGGGTGAGCAGTTCTTC.